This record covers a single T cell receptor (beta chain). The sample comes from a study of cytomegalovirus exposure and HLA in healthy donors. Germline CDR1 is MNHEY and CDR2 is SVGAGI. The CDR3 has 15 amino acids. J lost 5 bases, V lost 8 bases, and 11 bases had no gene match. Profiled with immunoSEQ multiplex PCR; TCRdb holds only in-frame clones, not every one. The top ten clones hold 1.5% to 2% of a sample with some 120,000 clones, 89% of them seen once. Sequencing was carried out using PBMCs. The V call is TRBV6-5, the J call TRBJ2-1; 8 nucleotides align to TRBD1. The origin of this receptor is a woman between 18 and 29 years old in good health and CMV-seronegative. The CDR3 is CASASRGRGHNEQFF. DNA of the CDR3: TGTGCCAGCGCCTCTCGGGGCAGGGGGCACAATGAGCAGTTCTTC.